A single sample gave rise to the 6 T cell receptor beta chains below, sequenced in a study of identical twins. One entry per CDR3 protein, called by TCRdb with MiXCR from the 5' RACE reads. The repertoire includes 200,000 to 300,000 distinct CDR3 sequences, approximately 7.8% of them detected once, and approximately 5.4% sits in the top ten. In addition, the sample was reused for a study of yellow fever vaccine responses in identical twins.

Material for sequencing was CD8+ T cells sorted from blood. The receptor set was obtained from a woman aged 18-29 years in good health.

V usage is TRBV7-9 and J usage is TRBJ2-1, with no clear D. The germline V gene has CDR1 SEHNR and CDR2 FQNEAQ (reference sequence). V shed 3 bases and J shed 6 bases, with 12 bases lying between them. The CDR3 contains 14 residues. CDR3 DNA sequence: TGTGCCAGCAGCTTTAGTGGCGTGACCAATGAGCAGTTCTTC. As protein: CASSFSGVTNEQFF.

This clonotype was recorded a few times. V gene TRBV4-2 combines with J gene TRBJ2-3, with TRBD2 as a possible D gene (7 bases). With 0 bases removed from V and 4 bases from J, the gap between germline ends came to 11 bases. This CDR3 has 15 amino acids. Germline lookup yields CDR1 LGHNA and CDR2 YNFKEQ. CDR3 residues: CASSQERGGPDTQYF. DNA for the CDR3: TGTGCCAGCAGCCAAGAAAGGGGGGGACCAGATACGCAGTATTTT.

This clonotype was recorded a few times. V usage is TRBV9 and J usage is TRBJ2-3, with 13 bases lining up with TRBD2. The V and J ends lost 0 bases and 0 bases, in that order; junction bases with no gene match: 7. The germline gives CDR1 SGDLS, CDR2 YYNGEE. The length of the CDR3 is 19 residues. CDR3 protein: CASSVGGLAGRSSTDTQYF. The DNA for the CDR3 is TGTGCCAGCAGCGTAGGGGGACTAGCGGGAAGGTCTAGCACAGATACGCAGTATTTT.

This clonotype was observed at least ten times. This chain links TRBV29-1 with TRBJ2-1; TRBD1 matches 8 bases. The CDR3 sequence is 16 residues long. Germline V gives CDR1 SQVTM, CDR2 ANQGSEA. The V segment lost 0 bases and the J segment 7 bases; nucleotides outside the gene matches: 11. As DNA, the CDR3 is TGCAGCGTTGAAGATCCGGGACAGGCACGAGGGAATGAGCAGTTCTTC. Translating gives CSVEDPGQARGNEQFF.

There are a few counts of this clonotype. The rearrangement links TRBV7-9 to TRBJ2-7; no reliable D call. In germline, CDR1 is SEHNR, CDR2 FQNEAQ (reference sequence). CDR3 size: 12 residues. Trimming left V 0 bases short and J 7 bases short, with 7 bases between. Here the CDR3 DNA reads TGTGCCAGCAGCTTAGCGCTTCCGGAGCAGTACTTC. It yields the protein CASSLALPEQYF.

The table lists this clonotype with a few counts. The genes are TRBV4-1 and TRBJ2-7; 10 bases agree with TRBD2. Germline V CDR1 and CDR2: MGHRA, YSYEKL. J lost 5 bases, V lost 5 bases, and 9 bases had no gene match. The CDR3 runs to 15 residues. CDR3 protein: CASSWRLAGEDEQYF. The CDR3 coding sequence is TGCGCCAGCAGCTGGAGGCTAGCGGGAGAAGACGAGCAGTACTTC.